The entry below gives a single TCR beta chain sequence along with its context. Its antigen is not identified. The data stem from a study of a mutant IDH1 vaccine in newly diagnosed glioma. Study details: Patients were started on vaccination 4-6 weeks after radiotherapy alone, or with temozolomide cycles. Visit V12 was at week 35; visit V13 was at week 47.

Repertoires were generated with immunoSEQ multiplex PCR, while TCRdb's copy carries only in-frame clones and drops some. The top ten clones hold around 12% of a sample with about 34,000 clones, just under 90% of them seen once. Time point here: week 47, end of study. Mutant IDH1 20-mer peptide, at 300 ug, made up each vaccine dose, with topical imiquimod. There were eight vaccinations for patients, given in weeks 1, 3, 5, 7, 11, 15, 19 and 23. CDR3 length: 13 residues. Germline lookup yields CDR1 LGHNA and CDR2 YNFKEQ. Trimming left V 3 bases short and J 8 bases short, with 13 bases between. This TCR derives from a woman aged 25 to 45 with glioma. The material sequenced was PBMCs, taken from a glioma patient whose treatment included an IDH1 peptide vaccine. The J gene is TRBJ1-2, the V gene TRBV4-2, with D perhaps matching TRBD1 (5 bases). In DNA form, the CDR3 reads TGTGCCAGCAGCCAGGGACGAGGGCCCGGCTACACCTTC. This encodes CASSQGRGPGYTF.